This T cell receptor (beta chain) was retrieved from a study of T cells after yellow fever vaccination. Broader study findings: The booster saw the reappearance of most primary-vaccination clones (approximately 96% CD4, 88% CD8). Although most clonotypes did not, a small share appeared in both CD4 and CD8 compartments.

This clonotype was recorded at least ten times. As yet, its antigen is unknown. Germline lookup yields CDR1 LGHDT and CDR2 YNNKEL (reference sequence). The CDR3 is 14 amino acids. V dropped 4 bases and J dropped 0 bases, with 9 bases sitting between them. Using its own MiXCR run on the 5' RACE reads, TCRdb lists one record per CDR3 protein. Of roughly 250,000 distinct CDR3 sequences in the sample, under 15% are singletons; the top ten hold 0.45% to 0.65%. This TCR derives from a man in his thirties or forties who received the YFV17D yellow fever vaccine. The chain has TRBV3-1 and TRBJ1-1, with D unresolved. Sample: CD4+ T cells sorted from PBMCs, taken 45 days after the yellow fever booster vaccination. The CDR3 DNA reads TGTGCCAGCAGCCTTGGACGGGTGAACACTGAAGCTTTCTTT. This codes for CASSLGRVNTEAFF.